A single sample is the source of the 10 T cell receptor beta chains below, sequenced in a study of blood T cell repertoires in COVID-19. Using immunoSEQ multiplex PCR, the repertoire was profiled, and TCRdb retains in-frame clones only, with some absent. This sample has 170,000 or so clones, with over 70% found just once. The sample taken for sequencing was peripheral blood. The receptors were sampled from a woman in her sixties with acute or convalescent COVID-19.

The V and J genes are TRBV9 and TRBJ1-6, with 8 bases identical to TRBD1. V trimming: 2 bases; J trimming: 5 bases; junction bases outside the gene matches: 3. CDR3 length equals 15 residues. The V gene's germline CDR1 is SGDLS and CDR2 YYNGEE. The CDR3: CASSVGQGHNSPLHF. In nucleotides, the CDR3 is TGTGCCAGCAGCGTCGGACAGGGCCATAATTCACCCCTCCACTTT.

This sequence joins TRBV24-1 and TRBJ2-1; 14 nucleotides align to TRBD2. The germline V gene encodes CDR1 KGHDR and CDR2 SFDVKD. CDR3 size: 16 residues. J gave up 5 bases and V 4 bases, and 3 bases lay outside the gene matches. CDR3 DNA sequence: TGTGCCACCAGTGAGACGGGACTAGCGGGGGACAATGAGCAGTTCTTC. Its protein product is CATSETGLAGDNEQFF.

J is TRBJ1-5 and V is TRBV9, with TRBD1 as a possible D gene (5 bases). The germline V gene encodes CDR1 SGDLS and CDR2 YYNGEE. The V and J ends lost 3 bases and 3 bases respectively, with 10 bases between them. CDR3 length: 14 amino acids. The DNA for the CDR3 is TGTGCCAGCAGCGCCCCGGGGGTCAATCAGCCCCAGCATTTT. This sequence encodes CASSAPGVNQPQHF.

In its sample, this clone was seen a few times. The rearrangement joins TRBV7-2 to TRBJ2-7; 9 bases align to TRBD2. Trimming cost V 5 bases and J 7 bases; bases outside gene matches: 15. Germline CDR1 is SGHTA and CDR2 is FQGNSA. This CDR3 contains 16 residues. The CDR3 DNA reads TGTGCCAGCAGCCCCGGACTAGCGAGCCCTCCTAGGGAGCAGTACTTC. Its protein product is CASSPGLASPPREQYF.

Written as DNA, the CDR3 is TGTGCCAGCAGCTTAGGGGGACAGCTTTATGGCTACACCTTC. Translation: CASSLGGQLYGYTF. The chain carries TRBV11-2 and TRBJ1-2; 7 nucleotides match TRBD1. The V gene end was trimmed by 1 base and the J gene end by 5 bases; junction bases not matched to a gene: 4. Germline V gene lookup returns CDR1 SGHAT and CDR2 FQNNGV. The CDR3 runs 14 residues.

The chain couples TRBV5-4 to TRBJ1-1; a possible D gene is TRBD1 (5 bases). V was cut by 4 bases and J by 1 base, with 8 bases left in between. The germline V gene has CDR1 SGHNT and CDR2 YYREEE (reference sequence). The CDR3 contains 13 residues. CDR3 sequence: CASSRGQNTEAFF. The DNA for the CDR3 is TGTGCCAGCAGCCGTGGACAGAACACTGAAGCTTTCTTT.

This clone has at least ten counts. Other DNA sequences from this sample encode an identical CDR3 as well. The chain carries TRBV12-3 or TRBV12-4 and TRBJ1-1, with unresolved D. The CDR3 sequence is 13 residues long. V lost 3 bases to trimming and J lost 1 base, with 6 bases between them. Here the CDR3 reads CASSFGGNTEAFF. The CDR3 coding sequence is TGTGCCAGCAGTTTCGGCGGGAACACTGAAGCTTTCTTT.

CDR3 nucleotides: TGCGCCAGCAGCCAAGATTGGGGTGGGGAATCTCTAGCGGGAGGATACAATGAGCAGTTCTTC. Residues: CASSQDWGGESLAGGYNEQFF. The chain links TRBV4-3 to TRBJ2-1, with 11 bases matching TRBD2. The CDR3 is 21 amino acids. CDR1 LGHNA and CDR2 YSLEER come from the germline V gene. V shed 0 bases, J shed 4 bases, and the junction held 17 bases outside the gene matches.

The chain carries TRBV14 and TRBJ2-5; D might be TRBD1 (6 bases). V was shortened by 4 bases and J by 2 bases, with 14 bases between the two germline ends. Germline assignment: CDR1 SGHDN and CDR2 FVKESK. The CDR3 covers 15 residues. In DNA, the CDR3 is TGTGCCAGCAGCCTTCTACAGGGCCGTCAAGAGACCCAGTACTTC. Protein: CASSLLQGRQETQYF.

In regard to this clone: One end of the junction is discordant with germline, which a read error may explain. V is TRBV7-7 and J is TRBJ2-1; 7 nucleotides align to TRBD1. Per the germline V gene, CDR1 is SSHAT and CDR2 is FNYEAQ (reference sequence). This CDR3 region has 15 residues. CDR3: CASSTHQGQYNEQFF. CDR3 DNA sequence: TGTGCTAGCAGCACGCATCAGGGACAGTACAATGAGCAGTTCTTC.